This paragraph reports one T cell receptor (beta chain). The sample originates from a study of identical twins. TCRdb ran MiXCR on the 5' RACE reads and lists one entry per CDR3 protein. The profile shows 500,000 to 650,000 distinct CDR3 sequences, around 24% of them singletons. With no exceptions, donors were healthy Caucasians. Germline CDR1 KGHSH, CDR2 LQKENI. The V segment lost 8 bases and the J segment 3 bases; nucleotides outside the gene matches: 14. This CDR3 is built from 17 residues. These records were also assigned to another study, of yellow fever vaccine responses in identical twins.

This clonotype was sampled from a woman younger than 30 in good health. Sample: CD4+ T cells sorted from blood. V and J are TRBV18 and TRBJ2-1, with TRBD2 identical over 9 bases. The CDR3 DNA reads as TGTGCCAGCACAACCAGGGGGGCTAGCGGGGTCTACAATGAGCAGTTCTTC. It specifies CASTTRGASGVYNEQFF.